This T cell receptor beta chain appears in the sequencing data of a study of T cell changes during pregnancy in multiple sclerosis. The assay was immunoSEQ multiplex PCR, and TCRdb's table has in-frame clones only and misses some. The sample consists of 40,000 to 45,000 clones, about 90% of them appearing once. The sequencing used CD4+ T cells from peripheral blood mononuclear cells, collected after pregnancy. The sequence was obtained from a female donor with multiple sclerosis, enrolled in a pregnancy study.

This chain's CDR3 is CASSAREATEAFF. CDR3 DNA: TGTGCCAGCAGTGCCAGGGAGGCCACTGAAGCTTTCTTT. This sequence joins TRBV2 and TRBJ1-1, with D perhaps TRBD1 (5 bases). The ends were cut back, 4 bases at V and 4 bases at J, with 10 bases in the middle. CDR3 length equals 13 residues. Germline values: CDR1 SNHLY, CDR2 FYNNEI.